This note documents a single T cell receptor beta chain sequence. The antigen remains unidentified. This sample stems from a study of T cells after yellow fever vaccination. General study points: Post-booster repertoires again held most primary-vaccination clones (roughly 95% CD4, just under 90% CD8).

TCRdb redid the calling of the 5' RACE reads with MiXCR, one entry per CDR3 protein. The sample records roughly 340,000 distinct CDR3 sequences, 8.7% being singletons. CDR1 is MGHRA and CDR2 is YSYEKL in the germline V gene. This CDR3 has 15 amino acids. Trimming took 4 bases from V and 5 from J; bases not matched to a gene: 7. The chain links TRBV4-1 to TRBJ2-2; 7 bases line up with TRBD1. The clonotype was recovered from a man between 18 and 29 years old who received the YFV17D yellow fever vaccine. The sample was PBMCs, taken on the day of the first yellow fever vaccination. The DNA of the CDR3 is TGCGCCAGCAGCCGTGCACAGGGGTGGACCGGGGAGCTGTTTTTT. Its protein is CASSRAQGWTGELFF.